The present T cell receptor beta chain was sequenced within a study of shared clonotypes between healthy human individuals. At the level of the study: Three plates each covered CD4 naive and memory; CD8 naive two, CD8 memory one. Overall study results and limits: It was observed that approximately 5% of naive CD4 clonotypes were shared across several donors.

The assay was immunoSEQ multiplex PCR, and TCRdb's table has in-frame clones only and misses some. The sample carries around 2.5 million clones, roughly 93% recorded once. A CD45RA+ naive subset and a CD45RA-negative memory subset were split from CD4+ cells. This clone appeared a single time. Its matching antigen is unknown. CDR1 and CDR2 (germline): SGHRS, YFSETQ. V was clipped by 5 bases and J by 0 bases, with 9 bases between them. The CDR3 sequence is 14 residues long. Source material: naive CD4+ T cells from PBMCs. Subset noted: CD45RA+ positively selected. V is TRBV5-1 and J is TRBJ2-1, with D unclear. This receptor was identified in a young man in good health. Some clones in this sample may be carry-over from other donors' samples. The CDR3 DNA follows: TGCGCCAGCAGTGACTCCAGCTCCTACAATGAGCAGTTCTTC. This gives the protein CASSDSSSYNEQFF.